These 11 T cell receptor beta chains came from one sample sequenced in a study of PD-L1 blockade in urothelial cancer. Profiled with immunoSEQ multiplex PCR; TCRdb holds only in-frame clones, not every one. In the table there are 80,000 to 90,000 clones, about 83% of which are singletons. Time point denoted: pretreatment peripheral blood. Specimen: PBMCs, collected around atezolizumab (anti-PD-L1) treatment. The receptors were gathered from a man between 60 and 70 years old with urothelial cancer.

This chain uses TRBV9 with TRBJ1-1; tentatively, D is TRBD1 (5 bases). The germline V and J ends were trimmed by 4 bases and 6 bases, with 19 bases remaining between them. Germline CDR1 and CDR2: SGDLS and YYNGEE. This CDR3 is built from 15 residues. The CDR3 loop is CASSPHGGGTAEAFF. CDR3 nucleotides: TGTGCCAGCAGCCCCCACGGCGGGGGAACTGCTGAAGCTTTCTTT.

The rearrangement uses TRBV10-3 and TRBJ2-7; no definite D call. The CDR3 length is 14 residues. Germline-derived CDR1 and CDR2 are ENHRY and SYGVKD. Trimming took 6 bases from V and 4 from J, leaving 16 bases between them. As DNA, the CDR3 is TGTGCCATCAGCGACAAGGATCGGCTTTACGAGCAGTACTTC. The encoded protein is CAISDKDRLYEQYF.

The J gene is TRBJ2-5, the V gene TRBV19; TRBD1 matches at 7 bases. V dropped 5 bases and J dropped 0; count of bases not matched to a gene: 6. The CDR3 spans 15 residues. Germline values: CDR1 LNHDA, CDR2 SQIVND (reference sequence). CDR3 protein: CASSSRDRDQETQYF. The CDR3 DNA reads TGTGCCAGTAGTTCCCGCGACAGGGACCAAGAGACCCAGTACTTC.

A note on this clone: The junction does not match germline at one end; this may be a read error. CDR3 protein: CASSELLASHNKQFF. The CDR3, as DNA: TGTGCCAGCAGTGAGCTCCTAGCGTCACACAATAAGCAGTTCTTC. The chain employs TRBV28 and TRBJ2-1; perhaps TRBD2 as D (6 bases). The germline gives CDR1 MDHEN, CDR2 SYDVKM. The CDR3 consists of 15 residues.

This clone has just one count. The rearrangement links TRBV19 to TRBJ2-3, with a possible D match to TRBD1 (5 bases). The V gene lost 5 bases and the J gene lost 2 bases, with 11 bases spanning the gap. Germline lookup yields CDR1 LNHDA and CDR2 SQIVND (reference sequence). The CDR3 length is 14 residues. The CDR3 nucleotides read TGTGCCAGTAGTTTTCAGGGATACACAGATACGCAGTATTTT. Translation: CASSFQGYTDTQYF.

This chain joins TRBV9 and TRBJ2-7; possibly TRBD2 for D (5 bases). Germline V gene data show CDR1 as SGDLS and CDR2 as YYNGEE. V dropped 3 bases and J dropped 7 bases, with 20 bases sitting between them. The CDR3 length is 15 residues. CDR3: CASSDPQAEPLEQYF. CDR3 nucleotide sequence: TGTGCCAGCAGCGACCCCCAAGCGGAACCCCTAGAGCAGTACTTC.

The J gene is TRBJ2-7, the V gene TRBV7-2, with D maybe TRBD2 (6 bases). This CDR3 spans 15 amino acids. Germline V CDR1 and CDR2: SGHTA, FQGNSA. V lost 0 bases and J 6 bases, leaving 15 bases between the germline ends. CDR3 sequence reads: CASSLAVGGDSEQYF. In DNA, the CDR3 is TGTGCCAGCAGCTTAGCGGTGGGAGGAGATTCCGAGCAGTACTTC.

The CDR3 reads CASSFSSGGTNQPQHF. The CDR3 DNA is TGTGCCAGCAGTTTTTCTTCGGGGGGTACCAATCAGCCCCAGCATTTT. The chain couples TRBV28 to TRBJ1-5, with a possible D match to TRBD1 (5 bases). The CDR3 is 16 amino acids. The germline V gene has CDR1 MDHEN and CDR2 SYDVKM. V lost 3 bases and J lost 3, with 15 bases in between.

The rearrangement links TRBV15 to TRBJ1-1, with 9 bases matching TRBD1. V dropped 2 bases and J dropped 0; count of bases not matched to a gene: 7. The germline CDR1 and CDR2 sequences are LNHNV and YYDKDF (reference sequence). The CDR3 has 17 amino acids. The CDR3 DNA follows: TGTGCCACCAGCAGATACCGGGACAGGGAACTGAACACTGAAGCTTTCTTT. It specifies CATSRYRDRELNTEAFF.

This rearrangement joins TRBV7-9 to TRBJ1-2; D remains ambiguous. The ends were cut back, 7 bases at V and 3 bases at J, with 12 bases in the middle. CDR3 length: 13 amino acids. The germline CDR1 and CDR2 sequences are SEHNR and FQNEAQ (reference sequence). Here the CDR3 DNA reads TGTGCCAGCACCCCAGCGGGGTACTATGGCTACACCTTC. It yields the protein CASTPAGYYGYTF.

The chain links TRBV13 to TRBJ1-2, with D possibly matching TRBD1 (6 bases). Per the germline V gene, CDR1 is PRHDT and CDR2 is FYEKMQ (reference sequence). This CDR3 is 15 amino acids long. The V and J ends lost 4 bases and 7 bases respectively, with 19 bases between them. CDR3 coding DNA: TGTGCCAGCAGCTCAGGGGTCGGAGGGATCGGTGGCTACACCTTC. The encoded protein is CASSSGVGGIGGYTF. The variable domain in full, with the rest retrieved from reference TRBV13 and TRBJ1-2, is AAGVIQSPRHLIKEKRETATLKCYPIPRHDTVYWYQQGPGQDPQFLISFYEKMQSDKGSIPDRFSAQQFSDYHSELNMSSLELGDSALYFCASSSGVGGIGGYTFGSGTRLTVV.